The T cell receptor beta chain described here comes from a study of blood T cell repertoires in COVID-19. Study-level information: Acute-phase and convalescent COVID-19 samples originated in the United States, Italy and Spain. PBMCs, B-cell-depleted T cells, or T cells were the source of the cDNA or gDNA that made up the material.

Trimming left V 3 bases short and J 8 bases short, with 11 bases between. The CDR3 is made up of 13 amino acids. Germline CDR1 reads KGHSH; CDR2 reads LQKENI. Original processing notes: Amplification of reference gene primers was used by the study to estimate nucleated cell counts. This table comes from immunoSEQ multiplex PCR, and its TCRdb copy is limited to in-frame clones, with some not included. The V and J calls and the clone size are those of that table, but D and trimming were determined from the DNA. The sample includes 100,000 to 150,000 clones, around 82% of them seen just once. This TCR was recovered from a woman under 40 who had recovered from COVID-19. The J gene is TRBJ2-4, the V gene TRBV18; D gene unclear. The sample taken for sequencing was peripheral blood. DNA for the CDR3: TGTGCCAGCTCACCTACGTACAGTCACATTCAGTACTTC. This encodes CASSPTYSHIQYF. The complete variable domain, with remaining parts taken from reference TRBV18 and TRBJ2-4, reads NAGVMQNPRHLVRRRGQEARLRCSPMKGHSHVYWYRQLPEEGLKFMVYLQKENIIDESGMPKERFSAEFPKEGPSILRIQQVVRGDSAAYFCASSPTYSHIQYFGAGTRLSVL.